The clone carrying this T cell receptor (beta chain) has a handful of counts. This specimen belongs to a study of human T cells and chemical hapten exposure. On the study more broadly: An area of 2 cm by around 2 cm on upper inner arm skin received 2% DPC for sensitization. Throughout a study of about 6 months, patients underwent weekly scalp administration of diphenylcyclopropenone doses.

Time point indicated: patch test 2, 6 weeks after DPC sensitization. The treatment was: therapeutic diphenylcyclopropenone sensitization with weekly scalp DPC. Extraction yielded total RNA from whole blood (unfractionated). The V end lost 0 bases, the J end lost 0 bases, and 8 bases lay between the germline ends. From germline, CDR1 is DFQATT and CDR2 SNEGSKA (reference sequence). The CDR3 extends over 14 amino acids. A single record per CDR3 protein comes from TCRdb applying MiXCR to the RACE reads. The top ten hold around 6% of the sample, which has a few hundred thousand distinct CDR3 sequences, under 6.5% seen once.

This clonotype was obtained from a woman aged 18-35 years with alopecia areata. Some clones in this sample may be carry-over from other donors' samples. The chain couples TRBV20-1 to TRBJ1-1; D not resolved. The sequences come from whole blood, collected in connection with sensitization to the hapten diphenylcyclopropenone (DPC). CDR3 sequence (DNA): TGCAGTGCTAGAGATCCAAGAATGAACACTGAAGCTTTCTTT. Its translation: CSARDPRMNTEAFF.